This T cell receptor beta chain appears in the sequencing data of a study of T cells after yellow fever vaccination. Conversion of TCR transcripts into cDNA relied on 5'RACE template switching, which added a universal primer site and UMIs. TCRdb re-derived calls from the 5' RACE reads in MiXCR, one entry per CDR3 protein. The sample has some 300,000 distinct CDR3 sequences; about 3.5% are singletons. This clonotype was observed at least ten times. The specimen comprised PBMCs, sampled on the day of the yellow fever booster vaccination. The source is a man between 18 and 35 years old who received the YFV17D yellow fever vaccine.

CDR3 region: CAREGPAGPTFYEQYV. CDR3 coding DNA: TGTGCCAGAGAAGGTCCTGCAGGTCCTACTTTCTACGAGCAGTACGTC. This chain joins TRBV21-1 and TRBJ2-7. TRBV21-1 is a known pseudogene. The CDR3 has 16 residues.